These 9 T cell receptor beta chains came from one sample sequenced in a study of T cell responses to AZD1222 COVID-19 vaccine (dated by TCRdb to the early 2020s). Library preparation employed the immunoSEQ multiplex PCR assay. TCRdb took over this immuneACCESS table, retaining in-frame rearrangements with V and J assigned. Such tables are incomplete; in checked studies, under half of the missing clones stem from an unresolved V gene, and the remainder is unexplained. In this sample the table shows tens of thousands of clones, 85% to 90% of which occur a single time. The top ten constitute approximately 5.7% of the sample. The time point label, read with the paper, signifies: baseline before first vaccination. Sample: peripheral blood, taken on day 0 of AZD1222 vaccination. The receptor source for this set is an adult in good health.

J is TRBJ1-1 and V is TRBV9, with 9 bases lining up with TRBD1. Germline CDR1 is SGDLS and CDR2 is YYNGEE. Trimming cost V 3 bases and J 9 bases; bases outside gene matches: 6. The CDR3 is made up of 13 amino acids. CDR3 nucleotide sequence: TGTGCCAGCAGCGCAAGACAGGGGGGGAAAGCTTTCTTT. It translates to CASSARQGGKAFF.

This clone occurred once. This rearrangement joins TRBV3-1 (or the pseudogene TRBV3-2) to TRBJ1-2; D not certain. Trimming removed 1 base from V and 5 bases from J, with 8 bases in between. This CDR3 comprises 13 residues. The V gene's germline CDR1 is LGHDT and CDR2 YNNKEL (reference sequence). The CDR3 is CASSQASTYGYTF. DNA of the CDR3: TGTGCCAGCAGCCAAGCATCGACTTATGGCTACACCTTC.

The rearrangement uses TRBV11-3 and TRBJ2-3; the match to TRBD2 covers 8 bases. CDR3 length equals 16 residues. V lost 5 bases and J lost 6; bases outside the gene matches: 13. The germline CDR1 and CDR2 sequences are SGHNT and YENEEA. CDR3 amino acids: CASSPGLAQNDDTQYF. In DNA, the CDR3 is TGTGCCAGCAGCCCAGGACTAGCCCAAAACGACGATACGCAGTATTTT. The full variable domain, in which reference TRBV11-3 and TRBJ2-3 provide the parts outside the CDR3, is EAGVVQSPRYKIIEKKQPVAFWCNPISGHNTLYWYLQNLGQGPELLIRYENEEAVDDSQLPKDRFSAERLKGVDSTLKIQPAELGDSAVYLCASSPGLAQNDDTQYFGPGTRLTVL.

The chain joins TRBV11-3 to TRBJ1-1; D gene ambiguous. The CDR3 has 13 residues. Germline-derived CDR1 and CDR2 are SGHNT and YENEEA. V was pared by 0 bases and J by 11 bases, with 13 bases between. The CDR3 sequence: CASSLDRTAGAFF. For the CDR3, the DNA is TGTGCCAGCAGCTTAGACAGAACGGCAGGTGCTTTCTTT.

V and J are TRBV7-9 and TRBJ1-2; unclear D gene. The V gene's germline CDR1 is SEHNR and CDR2 FQNEAQ (reference sequence). The CDR3 has 15 amino acids. Trimming took 1 base from V and 7 from J, leaving 16 bases between them. CDR3 sequence reads: CASSLDLGSWFGYTF. CDR3 DNA sequence: TGTGCCAGCAGCTTAGACCTGGGTTCCTGGTTTGGCTACACCTTC.

This clone was counted a single time. The chain couples TRBV27 to TRBJ2-1; D remains unclear. Trimming removed 2 bases from V and 2 bases from J, with 7 bases in between. The germline gives CDR1 MNHEY, CDR2 SMNVEV (reference sequence). CDR3 length: 14 amino acids. The CDR3 nucleotides read TGTGCCAGCAGTTTAGGGGTTCCCTACAATGAGCAGTTCTTC. It translates to CASSLGVPYNEQFF.

V usage is TRBV2 and J usage is TRBJ2-5; D gene unclear. CDR3 length: 13 amino acids. Germline loops: CDR1 SNHLY, CDR2 FYNNEI. The ends were cut back, 8 bases at V and 5 bases at J, with 15 bases in the middle. The CDR3, as DNA: TGTGCCAGCGCCCGGCTGGGGTACGAGACCCAGTACTTC. Its protein product is CASARLGYETQYF.

This chain links TRBV10-1 with TRBJ1-6; 8 bases are a match to TRBD1. The CDR3 loop spans 17 amino acids. CDR1 is WNHNN and CDR2 is SYGVQD in the germline V gene (reference sequence). The J segment lost 5 bases and the V segment lost 7 bases, leaving 13 bases of the junction unmatched. CDR3 region: CASTRGDQGAHNSPLHF. The CDR3 DNA sequence: TGCGCCAGCACCCGAGGGGACCAGGGGGCCCATAATTCACCCCTCCACTTT.

This chain connects TRBV25-1 to TRBJ1-2; maybe TRBD1 (5 bases). The CDR3 is 15 residues long. Germline CDR1 reads MGHDK; CDR2 reads SYGVNS. V was cut by 3 bases and J by 0 bases, with 11 bases left in between. CDR3 amino acids: CASSDERGSNYGYTF. For the CDR3, the DNA is TGTGCCAGCAGTGACGAGAGGGGATCTAACTATGGCTACACCTTC.